The rows below give T cell receptor beta chains drawn from one sample of a study of CD8+CD57+ T cells in acquired aplastic anemia. Each CDR3 protein is one row after TCRdb ran MiXCR on the reads. The data show 150,000 to 200,000 distinct CDR3 sequences, around 65% seen once. Material: sorted CD4+, CD8+, or CD8+CD57+ T cells (not recorded which) from PBMCs. The receptors shown here come from a human donor with severe aplastic anemia or a healthy control (not recorded which). Each CDR3 is given with its conserved first and last residue. Each record gives: V gene, clone size, D gene, J gene, CDR3 DNA, CDR3 protein. D genes are given only for firm matches. The size entry is marked missing in some rows and otherwise reads once, few, many or a size class.

TRBV6-4	-	-	TRBJ2-6	TGTGCCAGCAGTGGAGGGGGGGCCAACGTCCTGACTTTC	CASSGGGANVLTF
TRBV9	-	TRBD1	TRBJ2-1	TGTGCCAGCAGCGGATGGACAGGGGGGGCCCGTTTCGATGAGCAGTTCTTC	CASSGWTGGARFDEQFF
TRBV10-3	-	-	TRBJ2-7	TGTGCCATCAGTTCGGGCGGGATCGGGTACGAGCAGTACTTC	CAISSGGIGYEQYF
TRBV29-1	-	TRBD1	TRBJ1-4	TGCAGCGTCGGGACAGGGGATGAAAAACTGTTTTTT	CSVGTGDEKLFF
TRBV10-2	-	-	TRBJ1-2	TGTGCCAGCAGTTCACACAGGGTTGATTATGGCTACACCTTC	CASSSHRVDYGYTF
TRBV10-2	-	-	TRBJ2-7	TGTGCCAGCTCACCACGGACTGCCGACGAGCAGTACTTC	CASSPRTADEQYF
TRBV9	-	-	TRBJ1-2	TGTGCCAGCAGCTCCGACGGGGACTATGGCTACACCTTC	CASSSDGDYGYTF
TRBV7-3	few	-	TRBJ1-1	TGTGCCAGCAGCTTAGTTAGGGGCGCTGAAGCTTTCTTT	CASSLVRGAEAFF
TRBV7-8	-	-	TRBJ2-6	TGTGCCAGCAGCCGGAGAGGAGGGGCCAACGTCCTGACTTTC	CASSRRGGANVLTF
TRBV7-9	-	TRBD2	TRBJ2-7	TGTGCCAGCAGCTCCCCGACTAGCGGGAGCTCCTACGAGCAGTACTTC	CASSSPTSGSSYEQYF
TRBV20-1	-	-	TRBJ1-1	TGCAGTGCTAGAGATGGGGGAGTGCAGGTCCTCACTGAAGCTTTCTTT	CSARDGGVQVLTEAFF
TRBV10-1	-	-	TRBJ2-5	TGCGCCAGCCATCGACCTGGACAGCGCGCCGGGGAGACCCAGTACTTC	CASHRPGQRAGETQYF
TRBV6-5	-	-	TRBJ1-5	TGTGCCAGCAGTTCTTTGTTCGGGACGAATCAGCCCCAGCATTTT	CASSSLFGTNQPQHF
TRBV7-9	-	-	TRBJ1-1	TGTGCCAGCAGCCCCAATACAGGGTTCAACACTGAAGCTTTCTTT	CASSPNTGFNTEAFF
TRBV20-1	few	TRBD2	TRBJ2-5	TGCAGTGCTAGGAGCCTAGCGGGGGGAGTTGGGACCCAGTACTTC	CSARSLAGGVGTQYF
TRBV7-2	few	-	TRBJ1-6	TGTGCCAGCAGCTTATGGGCGCGATCACCCCTCCACTTT	CASSLWARSPLHF
TRBV9	many	TRBD1	TRBJ2-2	TGTGCCAGCAGCGACGGACAGGGGATAACCACCGGGGAGCTGTTTTTT	CASSDGQGITTGELFF